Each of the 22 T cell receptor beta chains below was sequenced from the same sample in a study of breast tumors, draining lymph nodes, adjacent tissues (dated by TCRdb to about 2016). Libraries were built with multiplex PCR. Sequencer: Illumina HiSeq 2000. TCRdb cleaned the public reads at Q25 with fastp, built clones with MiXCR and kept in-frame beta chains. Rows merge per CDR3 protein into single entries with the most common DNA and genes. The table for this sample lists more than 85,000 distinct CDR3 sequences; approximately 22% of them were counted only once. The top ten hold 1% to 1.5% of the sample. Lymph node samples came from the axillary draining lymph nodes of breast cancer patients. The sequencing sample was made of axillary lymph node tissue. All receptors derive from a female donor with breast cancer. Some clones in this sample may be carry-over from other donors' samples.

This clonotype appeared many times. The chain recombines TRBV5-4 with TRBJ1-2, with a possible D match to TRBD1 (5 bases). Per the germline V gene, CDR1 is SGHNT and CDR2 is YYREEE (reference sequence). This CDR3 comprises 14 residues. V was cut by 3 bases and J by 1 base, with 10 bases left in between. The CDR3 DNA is TGTGCCAGCAGCTCCCCGGGGGTTAACTATGGCTACACCTTC. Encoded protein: CASSSPGVNYGYTF.

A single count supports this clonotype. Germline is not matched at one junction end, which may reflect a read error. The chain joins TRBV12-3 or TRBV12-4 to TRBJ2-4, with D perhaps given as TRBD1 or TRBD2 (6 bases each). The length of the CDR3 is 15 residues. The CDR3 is CASSRGELAKSIQYF. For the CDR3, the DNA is TGTGCCAGCAGTAGGGGGGAACTAGCCAAAAGCATTCAGTACTTC.

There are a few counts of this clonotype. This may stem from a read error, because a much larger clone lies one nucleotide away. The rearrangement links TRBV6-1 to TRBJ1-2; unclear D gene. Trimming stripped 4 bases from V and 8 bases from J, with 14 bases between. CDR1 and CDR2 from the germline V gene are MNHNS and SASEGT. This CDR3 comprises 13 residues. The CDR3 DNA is TGTGCCAGCAGTGCGCAAGGCCCAGGAGGCTACACCTTC. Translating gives CASSAQGPGGYTF.

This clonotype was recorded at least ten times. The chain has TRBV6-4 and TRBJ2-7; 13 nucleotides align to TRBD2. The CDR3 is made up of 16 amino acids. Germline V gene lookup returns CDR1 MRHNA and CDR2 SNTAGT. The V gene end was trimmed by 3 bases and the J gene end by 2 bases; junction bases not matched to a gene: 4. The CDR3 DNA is TGTGCCAGCAGTGAAGGGACTAGCGGGGCCCCCTACGAGCAGTACTTC. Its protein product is CASSEGTSGAPYEQYF.

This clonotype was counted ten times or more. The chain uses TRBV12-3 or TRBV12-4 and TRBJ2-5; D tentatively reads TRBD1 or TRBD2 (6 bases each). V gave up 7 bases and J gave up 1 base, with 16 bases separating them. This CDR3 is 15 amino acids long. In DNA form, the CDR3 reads TGTGCCAGCACCTTTTACCCGGGGGCCCAAGAGACCCAGTACTTC. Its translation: CASTFYPGAQETQYF.

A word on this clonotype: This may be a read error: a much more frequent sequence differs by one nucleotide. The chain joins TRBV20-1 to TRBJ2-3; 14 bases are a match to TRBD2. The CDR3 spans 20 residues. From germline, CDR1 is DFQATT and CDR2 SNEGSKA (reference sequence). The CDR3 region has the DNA TGCAGTGCTAGGACTAGCGGGAGGGCCGAGTGGTTAACGAACACAGAAACGCAGTATTTT. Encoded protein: CSARTSGRAEWLTNTETQYF.

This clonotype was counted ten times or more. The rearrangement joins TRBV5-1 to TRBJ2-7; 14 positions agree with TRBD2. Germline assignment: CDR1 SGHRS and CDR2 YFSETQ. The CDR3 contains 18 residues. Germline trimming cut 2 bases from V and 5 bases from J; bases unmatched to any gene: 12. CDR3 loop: CASSLSPGLAGAFNEQYF. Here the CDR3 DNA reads TGCGCCAGCAGCTTATCACCGGGACTAGCGGGAGCGTTTAACGAGCAGTACTTC.

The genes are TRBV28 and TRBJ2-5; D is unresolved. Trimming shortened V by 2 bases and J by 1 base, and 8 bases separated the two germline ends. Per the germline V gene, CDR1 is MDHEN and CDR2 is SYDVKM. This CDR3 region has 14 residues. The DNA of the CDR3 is TGTGCCAGCAGTTTACTGGAGAGCCAAGAGACCCAGTACTTC. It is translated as CASSLLESQETQYF.

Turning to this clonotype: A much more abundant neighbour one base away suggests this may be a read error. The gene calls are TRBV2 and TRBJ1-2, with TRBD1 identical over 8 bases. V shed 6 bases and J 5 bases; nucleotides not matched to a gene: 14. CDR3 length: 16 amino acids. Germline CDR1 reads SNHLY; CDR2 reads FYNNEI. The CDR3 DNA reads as TGTGCCAGCAGATTGAGAATGGGACAGGTTTTTTATGGCTACACCTTC. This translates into CASRLRMGQVFYGYTF. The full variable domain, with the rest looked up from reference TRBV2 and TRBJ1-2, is EPEVTQTPSHQVTQMGQEVILRCVPISNHLYFYWYRQILGQKVEFLVSFYNNEISEKSEIFDDQFSVERPDGSNFTLKIRSTKLEDSAMYFCASRLRMGQVFYGYTFGSGTRLTVV.

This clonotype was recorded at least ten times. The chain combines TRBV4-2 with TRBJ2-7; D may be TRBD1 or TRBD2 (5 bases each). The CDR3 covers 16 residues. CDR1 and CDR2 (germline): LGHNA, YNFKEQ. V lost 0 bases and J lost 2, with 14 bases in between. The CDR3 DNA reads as TGTGCCAGCAGCCAAGATACCTACGGGGCAGCCTACGAGCAGTACTTC. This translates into CASSQDTYGAAYEQYF.

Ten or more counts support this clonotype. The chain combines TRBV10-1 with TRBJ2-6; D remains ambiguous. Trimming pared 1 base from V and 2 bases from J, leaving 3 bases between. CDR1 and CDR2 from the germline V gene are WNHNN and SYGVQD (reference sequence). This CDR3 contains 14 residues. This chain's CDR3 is CASSELAGANVLTF. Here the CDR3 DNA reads TGCGCCAGCAGTGAGTTAGCTGGGGCCAACGTCCTGACTTTC.

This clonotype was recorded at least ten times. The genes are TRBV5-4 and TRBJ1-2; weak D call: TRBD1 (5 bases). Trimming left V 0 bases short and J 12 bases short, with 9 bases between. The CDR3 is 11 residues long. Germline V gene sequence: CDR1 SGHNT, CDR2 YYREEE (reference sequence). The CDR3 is CASSLEGANTF. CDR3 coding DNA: TGTGCCAGCAGCTTGGAAGGGGCTAACACCTTC.

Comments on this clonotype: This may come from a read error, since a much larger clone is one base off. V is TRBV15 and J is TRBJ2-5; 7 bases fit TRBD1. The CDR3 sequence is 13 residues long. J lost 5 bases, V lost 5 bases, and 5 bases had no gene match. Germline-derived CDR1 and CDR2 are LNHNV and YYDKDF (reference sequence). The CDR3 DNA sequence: TGTGCCACCAGCTGGAGAGGGGGCGAGACCCAGTACTTC. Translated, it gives CATSWRGGETQYF.

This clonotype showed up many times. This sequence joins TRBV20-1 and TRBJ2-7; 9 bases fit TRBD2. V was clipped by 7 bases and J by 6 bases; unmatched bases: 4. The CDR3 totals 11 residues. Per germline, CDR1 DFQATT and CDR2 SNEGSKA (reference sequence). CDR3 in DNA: TGCAGTGGGGCGGGGGGGCGCGAGCAGTACTTC. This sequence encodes CSGAGGREQYF.

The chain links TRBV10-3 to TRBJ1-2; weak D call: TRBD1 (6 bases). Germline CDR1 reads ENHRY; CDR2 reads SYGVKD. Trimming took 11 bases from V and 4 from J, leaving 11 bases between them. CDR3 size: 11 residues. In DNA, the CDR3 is TGTGCCGCCCGGGGGGCCTATGGCTACACCTTC. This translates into CAARGAYGYTF.

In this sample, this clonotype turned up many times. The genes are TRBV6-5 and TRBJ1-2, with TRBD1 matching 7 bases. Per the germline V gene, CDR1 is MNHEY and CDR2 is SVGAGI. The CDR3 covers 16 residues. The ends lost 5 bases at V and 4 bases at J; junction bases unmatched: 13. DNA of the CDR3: TGTGCCAGCAGTCACACGGCGGCAGGGGGTGTCTATGGCTACACCTTC. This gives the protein CASSHTAAGGVYGYTF.

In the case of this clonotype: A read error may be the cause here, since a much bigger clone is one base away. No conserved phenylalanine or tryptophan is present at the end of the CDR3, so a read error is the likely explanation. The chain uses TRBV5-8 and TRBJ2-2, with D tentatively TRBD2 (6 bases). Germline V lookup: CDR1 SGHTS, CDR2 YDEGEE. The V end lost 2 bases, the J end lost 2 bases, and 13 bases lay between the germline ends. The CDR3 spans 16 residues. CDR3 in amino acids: CASSLRGIANTGELFL. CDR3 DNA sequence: TGTGCCAGCAGCTTACGGGGGATCGCAAACACCGGGGAGCTGTTTCTT.

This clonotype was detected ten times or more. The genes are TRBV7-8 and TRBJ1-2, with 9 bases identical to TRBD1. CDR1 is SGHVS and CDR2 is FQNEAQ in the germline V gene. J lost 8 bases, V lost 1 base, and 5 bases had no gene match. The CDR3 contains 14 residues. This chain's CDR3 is CASSLDGTGYGYTF. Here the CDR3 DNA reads TGTGCCAGCAGCTTAGATGGGACAGGGTACGGCTACACCTTC. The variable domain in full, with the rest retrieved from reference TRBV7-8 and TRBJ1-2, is GAGVSQSPRYKVAKRGQDVALRCDPISGHVSLFWYQQALGQGPEFLTYFQNEAQLDKSGLPSDRFFAERPEGSVSTLKIQRTQQEDSAVYLCASSLDGTGYGYTFGSGTRLTVV.

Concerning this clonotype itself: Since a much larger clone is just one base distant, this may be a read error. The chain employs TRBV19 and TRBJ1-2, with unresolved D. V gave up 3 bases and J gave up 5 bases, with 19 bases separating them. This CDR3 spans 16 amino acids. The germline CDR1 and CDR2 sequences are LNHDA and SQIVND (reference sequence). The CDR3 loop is CASSMELRLLNYGYTF. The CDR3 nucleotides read TGTGCCAGTAGTATGGAGTTGAGGTTACTGAATTATGGCTACACCTTC.

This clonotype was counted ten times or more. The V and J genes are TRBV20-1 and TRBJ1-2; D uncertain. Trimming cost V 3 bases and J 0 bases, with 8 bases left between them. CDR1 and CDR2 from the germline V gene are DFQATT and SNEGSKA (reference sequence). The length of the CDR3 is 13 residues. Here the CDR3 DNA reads TGCAGTGCTAGTCCGGAATCTAACTATGGCTACACCTTC. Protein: CSASPESNYGYTF.

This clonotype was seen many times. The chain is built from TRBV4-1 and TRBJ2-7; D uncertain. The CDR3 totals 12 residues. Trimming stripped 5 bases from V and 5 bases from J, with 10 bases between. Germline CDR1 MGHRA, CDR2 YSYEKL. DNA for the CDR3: TGCGCCAGCAGCAGTAGAACAGACGAGCAGTACTTC. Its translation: CASSSRTDEQYF.

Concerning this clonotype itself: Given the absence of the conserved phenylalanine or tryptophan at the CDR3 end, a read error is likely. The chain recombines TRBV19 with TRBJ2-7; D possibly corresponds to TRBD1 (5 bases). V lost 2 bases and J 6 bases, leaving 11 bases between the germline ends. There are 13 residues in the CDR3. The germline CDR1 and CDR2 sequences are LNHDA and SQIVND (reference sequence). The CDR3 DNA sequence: TGTGCCAGTAGTATATTTGGAAGGGGCGAGCAGTACCTC. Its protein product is CASSIFGRGEQYL.